This entry lists 11 T cell receptor beta chains sequenced from one sample in a study of cytomegalovirus exposure and HLA in healthy donors (dated by TCRdb to the late 2010s). Receptor libraries were prepared by the immunoSEQ multiplex PCR assay. A mixture of 60 forward primers for TCR Vbeta segments and 13 reverse primers for TCR Jbeta segments was used in the multiplex PCR. TCRdb took over this immuneACCESS table, retaining in-frame rearrangements with V and J assigned. Such tables are incomplete; in checked studies, under half of the missing clones stem from an unresolved V gene, and the remainder is unexplained. The sample table records about 180,000 clones; around 79% of these occur just once. More than 0.45% of the sample rests with the top ten. The sequenced material came from PBMCs. The receptors were gathered from a woman between 50 and 59 years old in good health and CMV-seronegative.

This chain joins TRBV6-5 and TRBJ1-3; 7 nucleotides match TRBD1. The CDR3 consists of 16 residues. CDR1 and CDR2 (germline): MNHEY, SVGAGI. J was trimmed by 4 bases and V by 4 bases; bases with no gene match: 10. CDR3 region: CASSWSHRGAGNTIYF. The CDR3 region has the DNA TGTGCCAGCAGTTGGAGCCACAGGGGAGCGGGAAACACCATATATTTT.

This clone turned up a few times. The V gene is TRBV30, the J gene TRBJ1-5, with D tentatively TRBD1 (6 bases). Germline V CDR1 and CDR2: GTSNPN, SVGIG (reference sequence). Trimming shortened V by 1 base and J by 0 bases, and 10 bases separated the two germline ends. CDR3 length: 15 amino acids. The DNA for the CDR3 is TGTGCCTGGAGTGCCCGGACAGATAGCAATCAGCCCCAGCATTTT. Residues: CAWSARTDSNQPQHF. The whole variable domain, remainder taken from reference TRBV30 and TRBJ1-5, is SQTIHQWPATLVQPVGSPLSLECTVEGTSNPNLYWYRQAAGRGLQLLFYSVGIGQISSEVPQNLSASRPQDRQFILSSKKLLLSDSGFYLCAWSARTDSNQPQHFGDGTRLSIL.

This clone was recorded a few times. The CDR3 here is CASSRSRVRGADTQYF. As DNA, the CDR3 is TGCGCCAGCAGCCGCAGCCGGGTCAGGGGGGCAGATACGCAGTATTTT. The chain has TRBV4-1 and TRBJ2-3, with a weak D call TRBD1 (7 bases). Germline-derived CDR1 and CDR2 are MGHRA and YSYEKL. The V gene lost 4 bases and the J gene lost 4 bases, with 18 bases spanning the gap. CDR3 length: 16 amino acids.

The gene calls are TRBV19 and TRBJ1-4; 7 bases agree with TRBD1. CDR3 size: 13 residues. Germline lookup yields CDR1 LNHDA and CDR2 SQIVND (reference sequence). V was clipped by 4 bases and J by 7 bases; unmatched bases: 3. The CDR3: CASSKYRGEKLFF. The CDR3, as DNA: TGTGCCAGTAGTAAATACAGGGGTGAAAAACTGTTTTTT. Drawing the rest from reference TRBV19 and TRBJ1-4, the complete variable domain is DGGITQSPKYLFRKEGQNVTLSCEQNLNHDAMYWYRQDPGQGLRLIYYSQIVNDFQKGDIAEGYSVSREKKESFPLTVTSAQKNPTAFYLCASSKYRGEKLFFGSGTQLSVL.

The chain uses TRBV7-3 and TRBJ2-2; weak D call: TRBD2 (5 bases). Trimming took 6 bases from V and 3 from J, leaving 8 bases between them. CDR1 and CDR2 from the germline V gene are SGHTA and FQGTGA. The CDR3 extends over 13 amino acids. CDR3 sequence reads: CASSGGYTGELFF. The CDR3 nucleotides read TGTGCCAGCAGTGGCGGGTACACCGGGGAGCTGTTTTTT.

The chain joins TRBV4-3 to TRBJ1-1; 7 bases fit TRBD1. The CDR3 totals 17 residues. Germline V gene data show CDR1 as LGHNA and CDR2 as YSLEER. After removal of 1 base from V and 2 bases from J, the junction contained 10 bases not matched to a gene. CDR3 amino acids: CASSQGSPDRTNTEAFF. CDR3 DNA: TGCGCCAGCAGCCAAGGGTCCCCGGACAGGACAAACACTGAAGCTTTCTTT.

The sample holds one count of this clone. The rearrangement links TRBV2 to TRBJ2-3, with D possibly TRBD2 on 6 matching bases. Trimming took off 7 bases at V and 0 bases at J, with 11 bases between the two ends. CDR3 size: 14 residues. Germline V CDR1 and CDR2: SNHLY, FYNNEI. The CDR3 loop is CASIKGTSTDTQYF. CDR3 coding DNA: TGTGCCAGCATTAAAGGGACTAGCACAGATACGCAGTATTTT.

A note on this clone: Other DNA sequences in the same sample also yield this CDR3. This chain uses TRBV4-1 with TRBJ1-5, with unresolved D. The CDR3 has 13 amino acids. Between the trimmed V and J ends, which lost 0 bases and 4 bases, there was a span of 4 bases. Germline V gene sequence: CDR1 MGHRA, CDR2 YSYEKL. The CDR3 region is CASSQDPNQPQHF. The DNA of the CDR3 is TGCGCCAGCAGCCAAGATCCGAATCAGCCCCAGCATTTT.

This clone was seen a single time. The gene calls are TRBV7-9 and TRBJ2-7; D not certain. CDR1 is SEHNR, CDR2 FQNEAQ, per germline (reference sequence). Trimming pared 2 bases from V and 4 bases from J, leaving 6 bases between. CDR3 size: 12 residues. The CDR3 sequence: CASSLPGYEQYF. In DNA, the CDR3 is TGTGCCAGCAGCTTACCCGGTTACGAGCAGTACTTC. Supplemented by reference TRBV7-9 and TRBJ2-7, the full variable domain reads DTGVSQNPRHKITKRGQNVTFRCDPISEHNRLYWYRQTLGQGPEFLTYFQNEAQLEKSRLLSDRFSAERPKGSFSTLEIQRTEQGDSAMYLCASSLPGYEQYFGPGTRLTVT.

This chain links TRBV6-1 with TRBJ1-5; TRBD1 is a possible D gene (5 bases). This CDR3 is built from 14 residues. Between the trimmed V and J ends, which lost 8 bases and 3 bases, there was a span of 14 bases. Germline V gene sequence: CDR1 MNHNS, CDR2 SASEGT. The CDR3 here is CASGGAGFNQPQHF. DNA of the CDR3: TGTGCCAGCGGAGGGGCCGGATTCAATCAGCCCCAGCATTTT.

This clone was seen only once. The chain has TRBV27 and TRBJ1-1; 9 bases agree with TRBD1. Trimming took 4 bases from V and 0 from J; bases not matched to a gene: 15. The germline V gene has CDR1 MNHEY and CDR2 SMNVEV (reference sequence). The CDR3 consists of 19 residues. CDR3 in amino acids: CASSSLLPGQGLMNTEAFF. The CDR3 DNA reads TGTGCCAGCAGTTCATTGCTACCGGGACAGGGACTCATGAACACTGAAGCTTTCTTT.